This TCR beta chain stems from a study of identical twins. Study-wide findings and caveats: Conclusions came from cross-sectional statistical analysis, not from following the same donors.

This clonotype was counted once. Its antigen is not identified. This CDR3 spans 17 amino acids. The germline CDR1 and CDR2 sequences are SGHVS and FNYEAQ. V shed 1 base and J shed 0 bases, with 12 bases lying between them. A single record per CDR3 protein comes from TCRdb applying MiXCR to the 5' RACE reads. The data hold 500,000 to 650,000 distinct CDR3 sequences, with under 8.5% observed a single time. Another study also made use of these data, one on yellow fever vaccine responses in identical twins.

Specimen: PBMCs. The receptor comes from a young woman in good health. The chain recombines TRBV7-6 with TRBJ2-2; perhaps TRBD2 as D (6 bases). CDR3 amino acids: CASSLERAGPNTGELFF. CDR3 DNA sequence: TGTGCCAGCAGCTTAGAAAGGGCGGGGCCGAACACCGGGGAGCTGTTTTTT. The whole variable domain, filled in from reference TRBV7-6 and TRBJ2-2, reads GAGVSQSPRYKVTKRGQDVALRCDPISGHVSLYWYRQALGQGPEFLTYFNYEAQQDKSGLPNDRFSAERPEGSISTLTIQRTEQRDSAMYRCASSLERAGPNTGELFFGEGSRLTVL.